A selection of T cell receptor beta chains follows, all from one sample in a study of blood T cell repertoires in COVID-19. Assay: immunoSEQ multiplex PCR; the TCRdb copy retains only in-frame clones and omits some. The sample contains approximately 81,000 clones, almost 85% of which appear only once. Sequenced input: peripheral blood. The source of these receptors is a human donor in a cohort sampled during active COVID-19. The CDR3 runs from the conserved cysteine through the conserved F or W. Each record gives: V gene, J gene, D gene, clone size, CDR3 length, CDR3 protein, CDR3 DNA. The D gene is left open where the match is weak. Clone sizes are given selectively: once, few, many, or a class where the clone is expanded.

V gene: TRBV9
J gene: TRBJ2-3
D gene: NA
clone size: once
CDR3 length: 16
CDR3 protein: CASSRTPGIGADTQYF
CDR3 DNA: TGTGCCAGCAGCCGAACCCCAGGGATAGGCGCAGATACGCAGTATTTT

V gene: TRBV9
J gene: TRBJ2-2
D gene: NA
clone size: NA
CDR3 length: 16
CDR3 protein: CASSVDSGQGSGELFF
CDR3 DNA: TGTGCCAGCAGCGTAGATTCCGGCCAGGGGTCCGGGGAGCTGTTTTTT

V gene: TRBV5-3
J gene: TRBJ1-6
D gene: NA
clone size: NA
CDR3 length: 11
CDR3 protein: CARSLLIPLHF
CDR3 DNA: TGTGCCAGAAGCTTACTAATACCCCTCCACTTT

V gene: TRBV24-1
J gene: TRBJ1-2
D gene: TRBD1
clone size: NA
CDR3 length: 13
CDR3 protein: CATSDRTGDGYTF
CDR3 DNA: TGTGCCACCAGTGACCGGACAGGGGATGGCTACACCTTC

V gene: TRBV11-2
J gene: TRBJ2-7
D gene: TRBD1
clone size: NA
CDR3 length: 15
CDR3 protein: CASTDRDRGTYEQYF
CDR3 DNA: TGTGCCAGCACCGACCGGGACAGGGGTACCTACGAGCAGTACTTC

V gene: TRBV7-2
J gene: TRBJ2-1
D gene: TRBD1
clone size: NA
CDR3 length: 14
CDR3 protein: CASSHPRDRNEQFF
CDR3 DNA: TGTGCCAGCAGCCACCCCCGGGACAGAAATGAGCAGTTCTTC

V gene: TRBV30
J gene: TRBJ2-7
D gene: TRBD1
clone size: NA
CDR3 length: 14
CDR3 protein: CAWSVSGTAYEQYF
CDR3 DNA: TGTGCCTGGAGTGTATCCGGGACAGCCTACGAGCAGTACTTC

V gene: TRBV5-4
J gene: TRBJ1-1
D gene: NA
clone size: NA
CDR3 length: 14
CDR3 protein: CASSPGTSLTEAFF
CDR3 DNA: TGTGCCAGCAGCCCCGGGACAAGCCTCACTGAAGCTTTCTTT

V gene: TRBV29-1
J gene: TRBJ1-2
D gene: NA
clone size: NA
CDR3 length: 12
CDR3 protein: CSARQANYGYTF
CDR3 DNA: TGCAGCGCCCGACAGGCTAACTATGGCTACACCTTC

V gene: TRBV28
J gene: TRBJ1-2
D gene: NA
clone size: NA
CDR3 length: 11
CDR3 protein: CVARNDYGYTF
CDR3 DNA: TGTGTGGCTAGGAATGACTATGGCTACACCTTC

V gene: TRBV30
J gene: TRBJ1-2
D gene: TRBD1
clone size: NA
CDR3 length: 14
CDR3 protein: CAWSVGQGSYGYTF
CDR3 DNA: TGTGCCTGGAGTGTGGGACAGGGAAGCTATGGCTACACCTTC

V gene: TRBV19
J gene: TRBJ1-5
D gene: NA
clone size: NA
CDR3 length: 16
CDR3 protein: CASSIQGLAILEPQHF
CDR3 DNA: TGTGCCAGTAGTATTCAGGGGTTAGCCATCTTGGAGCCCCAGCATTTT

V gene: TRBV19
J gene: TRBJ1-5
D gene: NA
clone size: NA
CDR3 length: 13
CDR3 protein: CASMYRANQPQHF
CDR3 DNA: TGTGCCAGTATGTACAGGGCTAATCAGCCCCAGCATTTT

V gene: TRBV11-2
J gene: TRBJ1-4
D gene: NA
clone size: NA
CDR3 length: 18
CDR3 protein: CASSSLYIDSATNEKLFF
CDR3 DNA: TGTGCCAGCAGCTCATTATACATCGACAGTGCAACTAATGAAAAACTGTTTTTT

V gene: TRBV7-8
J gene: TRBJ2-7
D gene: TRBD2
clone size: few
CDR3 length: 17
CDR3 protein: CASSLKASGGLGGEQYF
CDR3 DNA: TGTGCCAGCAGCCTAAAGGCTAGCGGGGGCCTTGGGGGAGAGCAGTACTTC

V gene: TRBV5-1
J gene: TRBJ1-2
D gene: TRBD1
clone size: NA
CDR3 length: 14
CDR3 protein: CASSFGAGQNGYTF
CDR3 DNA: TGCGCCAGCAGCTTCGGGGCGGGACAGAATGGCTACACCTTC

V gene: TRBV9
J gene: TRBJ2-7
D gene: TRBD1
clone size: NA
CDR3 length: 14
CDR3 protein: CASAPHRGLGEQYF
CDR3 DNA: TGTGCCAGCGCCCCACACAGGGGGCTGGGGGAGCAGTACTTC

V gene: TRBV6-1
J gene: TRBJ2-7
D gene: NA
clone size: NA
CDR3 length: 16
CDR3 protein: CASSELTEPKALEQYF
CDR3 DNA: TGTGCCAGCAGTGAACTGACAGAACCCAAGGCCCTCGAGCAGTACTTC

V gene: TRBV5-1
J gene: TRBJ1-6
D gene: NA
clone size: once
CDR3 length: 15
CDR3 protein: CASSLEGAGGSPLHF
CDR3 DNA: TGCGCCAGCAGCTTGGAAGGGGCAGGTGGTTCACCCCTCCACTTT

V gene: TRBV5-1
J gene: TRBJ1-1
D gene: NA
clone size: NA
CDR3 length: 15
CDR3 protein: CASSLDRILNTEAFF
CDR3 DNA: TGCGCCAGCAGCTTGGATAGAATACTGAACACTGAAGCTTTCTTT

V gene: TRBV5-5
J gene: TRBJ1-4
D gene: NA
clone size: NA
CDR3 length: 15
CDR3 protein: CASSLIDRSNEKLFF
CDR3 DNA: TGTGCCAGCAGCTTAATCGACAGAAGTAATGAAAAACTGTTTTTT

V gene: TRBV5-1
J gene: TRBJ1-4
D gene: TRBD1
clone size: NA
CDR3 length: 18
CDR3 protein: CASSSWGTGAETNEKLFF
CDR3 DNA: TGCGCCAGCAGCTCCTGGGGGACAGGGGCCGAGACTAATGAAAAACTGTTTTTT

V gene: TRBV29-1
J gene: TRBJ1-1
D gene: NA
clone size: NA
CDR3 length: 11
CDR3 protein: CSGRGTTEAFF
CDR3 DNA: TGCAGCGGGAGAGGAACTACTGAAGCTTTCTTT

V gene: TRBV7-3
J gene: TRBJ2-2
D gene: NA
clone size: NA
CDR3 length: 13
CDR3 protein: CASSLWRDGELFF
CDR3 DNA: TGTGCCAGCAGCTTGTGGCGGGACGGGGAGCTGTTTTTT

V gene: TRBV19
J gene: TRBJ2-3
D gene: TRBD2
clone size: NA
CDR3 length: 14
CDR3 protein: CASSLAGEPDTQYF
CDR3 DNA: TGTGCCAGTAGTCTGGCGGGGGAGCCAGATACGCAGTATTTT

V gene: TRBV19
J gene: TRBJ1-1
D gene: TRBD1
clone size: NA
CDR3 length: 13
CDR3 protein: CASSSPGGTEAFF
CDR3 DNA: TGTGCCAGTAGTAGCCCAGGGGGGACGGAAGCTTTCTTT

V gene: TRBV3-1/TRBV3-2
J gene: TRBJ2-4
D gene: NA
clone size: NA
CDR3 length: 14
CDR3 protein: CASSQSARYNIQYF
CDR3 DNA: TGTGCCAGCAGCCAGTCAGCTAGGTATAACATTCAGTACTTC

V gene: TRBV2
J gene: TRBJ2-3
D gene: NA
clone size: NA
CDR3 length: 13
CDR3 protein: CASSDTITDTQYF
CDR3 DNA: TGTGCCAGCAGTGATACAATCACAGATACGCAGTATTTT

V gene: TRBV27
J gene: TRBJ1-5
D gene: NA
clone size: NA
CDR3 length: 18
CDR3 protein: CASSLGQLYLYSNQPQHF
CDR3 DNA: TGTGCCAGCAGTTTAGGTCAACTTTACCTATATAGCAATCAGCCCCAGCATTTT

V gene: TRBV18
J gene: TRBJ1-3
D gene: NA
clone size: NA
CDR3 length: 16
CDR3 protein: CASSPPKGFSGNTIYF
CDR3 DNA: TGTGCCAGCTCACCACCGAAGGGGTTCTCTGGAAACACCATATATTTT

V gene: TRBV18
J gene: TRBJ1-5
D gene: NA
clone size: NA
CDR3 length: 15
CDR3 protein: CASSWREASNQPQHF
CDR3 DNA: TGTGCCAGCTCTTGGAGGGAAGCGAGCAATCAGCCCCAGCATTTT

V gene: TRBV6-1
J gene: TRBJ2-7
D gene: NA
clone size: NA
CDR3 length: 13
CDR3 protein: CASSEANSREQYF
CDR3 DNA: TGTGCCAGCAGTGAAGCTAACAGCAGGGAGCAGTACTTC

V gene: TRBV7-3
J gene: TRBJ1-6
D gene: NA
clone size: NA
CDR3 length: 14
CDR3 protein: CASSDGQPNSPLHF
CDR3 DNA: TGTGCCAGCAGCGATGGACAGCCTAATTCACCCCTCCACTTT

V gene: TRBV5-4
J gene: TRBJ1-1
D gene: TRBD1
clone size: few
CDR3 length: 13
CDR3 protein: CASSPDRAFEAFF
CDR3 DNA: TGTGCCAGCAGCCCCGACAGGGCCTTTGAAGCTTTCTTT

V gene: TRBV7-9
J gene: TRBJ1-2
D gene: TRBD1
clone size: once
CDR3 length: 15
CDR3 protein: CASSLGTTGGDGYTF
CDR3 DNA: TGTGCCAGCAGCTTAGGGACGACAGGGGGCGATGGCTACACCTTC

V gene: TRBV7-9
J gene: TRBJ2-5
D gene: NA
clone size: medium-sized
CDR3 length: 14
CDR3 protein: CASEPSISQETQYF
CDR3 DNA: TGTGCCAGCGAGCCGTCCATCTCCCAAGAGACCCAGTACTTC

V gene: TRBV7-9
J gene: TRBJ2-1
D gene: TRBD2
clone size: NA
CDR3 length: 15
CDR3 protein: CASSPRGDRYNEQFF
CDR3 DNA: TGTGCCAGCAGCCCTCGGGGGGATAGGTACAATGAGCAGTTCTTC

V gene: TRBV6-5
J gene: TRBJ1-4
D gene: NA
clone size: NA
CDR3 length: 11
CDR3 protein: CASRRNEKLFF
CDR3 DNA: TGTGCCAGCCGTCGTAATGAAAAACTGTTTTTT

V gene: TRBV7-9
J gene: TRBJ1-2
D gene: NA
clone size: NA
CDR3 length: 15
CDR3 protein: CASSPTGSPNYGYTF
CDR3 DNA: TGTGCCAGCAGCCCGACCGGGTCTCCTAACTATGGCTACACCTTC

V gene: TRBV5-4
J gene: TRBJ1-1
D gene: NA
clone size: NA
CDR3 length: 15
CDR3 protein: CASSPPRGSNTEAFF
CDR3 DNA: TGTGCCAGCAGCCCCCCGCGGGGGAGCAACACTGAAGCTTTCTTT

V gene: TRBV10-3
J gene: TRBJ2-7
D gene: TRBD1
clone size: NA
CDR3 length: 13
CDR3 protein: CAIEAGGRYEQYF
CDR3 DNA: TGTGCCATCGAGGCAGGGGGCCGATACGAGCAGTACTTC

V gene: TRBV3-1/TRBV3-2
J gene: TRBJ1-2
D gene: NA
clone size: NA
CDR3 length: 14
CDR3 protein: CASSQGPGPRGYTF
CDR3 DNA: TGTGCCAGCAGCCAAGGACCAGGGCCAAGGGGCTACACCTTC

V gene: TRBV2
J gene: TRBJ1-2
D gene: NA
clone size: once
CDR3 length: 15
CDR3 protein: CASSSTGEVGYGYTF
CDR3 DNA: TGTGCCAGCAGTAGTACGGGGGAGGTGGGCTATGGCTACACCTTC

V gene: TRBV18
J gene: TRBJ1-2
D gene: NA
clone size: NA
CDR3 length: 13
CDR3 protein: CASSPAGIYGYTF
CDR3 DNA: TGTGCCAGCTCACCAGCGGGGATCTATGGCTACACCTTC

V gene: TRBV12-3/TRBV12-4
J gene: TRBJ1-1
D gene: NA
clone size: NA
CDR3 length: 10
CDR3 protein: CASRGARAFF
CDR3 DNA: TGTGCCAGCCGGGGGGCGCGAGCTTTCTTT

V gene: TRBV5-6
J gene: TRBJ1-5
D gene: NA
clone size: NA
CDR3 length: 16
CDR3 protein: CASSSLREYSNQPQHF
CDR3 DNA: TGTGCCAGCAGCTCTCTGAGGGAGTATAGCAATCAGCCCCAGCATTTT

V gene: TRBV6-5
J gene: TRBJ2-7
D gene: NA
clone size: NA
CDR3 length: 15
CDR3 protein: CASKARGPSSYEQYF
CDR3 DNA: TGTGCCAGCAAAGCGCGCGGCCCCAGCTCCTACGAGCAGTACTTC

V gene: TRBV21-1
J gene: TRBJ2-7
D gene: NA
clone size: NA
CDR3 length: 13
CDR3 protein: CASSNVPGYEQYF
CDR3 DNA: TGTGCCAGCAGCAATGTCCCCGGTTACGAGCAGTACTTC

V gene: TRBV3-1/TRBV3-2
J gene: TRBJ1-1
D gene: TRBD1
clone size: NA
CDR3 length: 15
CDR3 protein: CASRPSTGVFPEAFF
CDR3 DNA: TGTGCCAGCAGACCCTCGACAGGGGTTTTCCCTGAAGCTTTCTTT

V gene: TRBV4-2
J gene: TRBJ1-1
D gene: NA
clone size: few
CDR3 length: 14
CDR3 protein: CASTSYRWNTEAFF
CDR3 DNA: TGTGCCAGCACCTCCTATCGGTGGAACACTGAAGCTTTCTTT

V gene: TRBV27
J gene: TRBJ1-5
D gene: NA
clone size: NA
CDR3 length: 14
CDR3 protein: CASKGPGGNQPQHF
CDR3 DNA: TGTGCCAGCAAAGGGCCAGGCGGGAATCAGCCCCAGCATTTT

V gene: TRBV7-9
J gene: TRBJ2-7
D gene: TRBD1
clone size: NA
CDR3 length: 15
CDR3 protein: CASSQSPGTGYEQYF
CDR3 DNA: TGTGCCAGCAGCCAATCTCCCGGGACAGGGTACGAGCAGTACTTC

V gene: TRBV7-8
J gene: TRBJ1-4
D gene: NA
clone size: once
CDR3 length: 14
CDR3 protein: CASSSTDFNEKLFF
CDR3 DNA: TGTGCCAGCAGCTCGACAGATTTTAATGAAAAACTGTTTTTT

V gene: TRBV6-5
J gene: TRBJ1-2
D gene: TRBD1
clone size: NA
CDR3 length: 15
CDR3 protein: CASSFWTGGNYGYTF
CDR3 DNA: TGTGCCAGCAGTTTCTGGACAGGGGGGAACTATGGCTACACCTTC

V gene: TRBV25-1
J gene: TRBJ2-7
D gene: TRBD1
clone size: NA
CDR3 length: 13
CDR3 protein: CASGQGAFYEQYF
CDR3 DNA: TGTGCCAGCGGACAGGGGGCCTTCTACGAGCAGTACTTC

V gene: TRBV6-5
J gene: TRBJ1-4
D gene: NA
clone size: once
CDR3 length: 14
CDR3 protein: CATLRGGRNEKLFF
CDR3 DNA: TGTGCCACCCTCCGGGGGGGGCGGAATGAAAAACTGTTTTTT

V gene: TRBV12-3/TRBV12-4
J gene: TRBJ1-2
D gene: NA
clone size: few
CDR3 length: 13
CDR3 protein: CASSLNGNYGYTF
CDR3 DNA: TGTGCCAGCAGTTTAAACGGTAACTATGGCTACACCTTC

V gene: TRBV11-2
J gene: TRBJ1-3
D gene: NA
clone size: NA
CDR3 length: 17
CDR3 protein: CASSPPGGSRSGNTIYF
CDR3 DNA: TGTGCCAGCAGCCCCCCCGGCGGTTCGCGCTCAGGAAACACCATATATTTT

V gene: TRBV6-6
J gene: TRBJ2-7
D gene: TRBD1
clone size: once
CDR3 length: 17
CDR3 protein: CASSPYGSIDRVYEQYF
CDR3 DNA: TGTGCCAGCAGTCCCTATGGTAGTATCGACAGGGTCTACGAGCAGTACTTC